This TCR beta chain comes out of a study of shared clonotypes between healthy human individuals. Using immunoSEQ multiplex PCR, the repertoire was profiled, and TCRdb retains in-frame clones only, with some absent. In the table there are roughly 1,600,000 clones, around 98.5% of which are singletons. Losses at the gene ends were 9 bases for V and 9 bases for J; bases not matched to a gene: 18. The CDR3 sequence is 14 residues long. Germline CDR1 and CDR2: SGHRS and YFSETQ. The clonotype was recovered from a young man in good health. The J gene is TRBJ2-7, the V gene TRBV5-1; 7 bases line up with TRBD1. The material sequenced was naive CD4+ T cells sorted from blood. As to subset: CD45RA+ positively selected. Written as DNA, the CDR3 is TGCGCCACCACAACCGGGACAGCAACCTTTGTGCAGTACTTC. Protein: CATTTGTATFVQYF.